The 7 T cell receptor beta chains below all came from one sample that was sequenced in a study of shared clonotypes between healthy human individuals. TCRdb keeps only in-frame clones here, not all; method: immunoSEQ multiplex PCR. The sample records around 2,000,000 clones, roughly 94% being singletons. The specimen sequenced was naive CD4+ T cells sorted from blood. Specified subset: CD45RA+ positively selected. The receptors were gathered from a man younger than 35 in good health.

As to this clone: In the same sample, other DNA sequences code for this CDR3. The V and J genes are TRBV5-1 and TRBJ2-1, with D unresolved. CDR1 and CDR2 from the germline V gene are SGHRS and YFSETQ. With 0 bases removed from V and 2 bases from J, the gap between germline ends came to 9 bases. There are 15 residues in the CDR3. In DNA form, the CDR3 reads TGCGCCAGCAGCTTGGAGGCAGGAACCTACAATGAGCAGTTCTTC. Translation gives CASSLEAGTYNEQFF.

Turning to this clone: The same CDR3 also results from other DNA sequences found in this sample. V gene TRBV7-9 combines with J gene TRBJ1-5, with D possibly matching TRBD1 (6 bases). CDR1 SEHNR and CDR2 FQNEAQ come from the germline V gene (reference sequence). This CDR3 contains 15 residues. Deletions cut 4 bases from V and 0 bases from J, with 10 bases between. In nucleotides, the CDR3 is TGTGCCAGCAGCTCGGGGGGCAGTAGCAATCAGCCCCAGCATTTT. This codes for CASSSGGSSNQPQHF.

The rearrangement uses TRBV30 and TRBJ2-7, with D perhaps matching TRBD1 or TRBD2 (6 bases each). CDR3 length: 12 amino acids. Trimming took off 3 bases at V and 12 bases at J, with 18 bases between the two ends. CDR1 GTSNPN and CDR2 SVGIG come from the germline V gene (reference sequence). CDR3 region: CAWSGGRGTGYF. The CDR3 bases are TGTGCCTGGAGCGGGGGCCGAGGGACGGGGTACTTC.

V and J are TRBV5-1 and TRBJ1-1; D gene ambiguous. V dropped 0 bases and J dropped 1 base, with 13 bases sitting between them. This CDR3 is 16 amino acids long. Germline V gives CDR1 SGHRS, CDR2 YFSETQ. CDR3 bases: TGCGCCAGCAGCTTGGTTTTTGGGATCCCGAACACTGAAGCTTTCTTT. Translated: CASSLVFGIPNTEAFF.

V and J are TRBV9 and TRBJ1-6, with 9 positions matching TRBD1. Trimming at V came to 0 bases and at J to 14 bases, leaving 18 bases not matched to a gene. CDR3 length: 18 amino acids. CDR1 is SGDLS, CDR2 YYNGEE, per germline. DNA for the CDR3: TGTGCCAGCAGCGTAGCAGTTAGGGAGGACAGGGGTCAGGGGGCCCTCCACTTT. It is translated as CASSVAVREDRGQGALHF.

This sequence joins TRBV2 and TRBJ1-6, with D possibly TRBD1 on 5 matching bases. V was cut by 10 bases and J by 0 bases, with 25 bases left in between. Per germline, CDR1 SNHLY and CDR2 FYNNEI. The CDR3 is made up of 19 amino acids. Here the CDR3 DNA reads TGTGCCATGGGGGAAGACGGCACCGTTATTAGCTCCTATAATTCACCCCTCCACTTT. Its translation is CAMGEDGTVISSYNSPLHF.

The gene calls are TRBV27 and TRBJ2-5; 11 bases match TRBD2. The CDR3 runs to 17 residues. Germline CDR1 and CDR2: MNHEY and SMNVEV (reference sequence). After removal of 6 bases from V and 3 bases from J, the junction contained 12 bases not matched to a gene. The CDR3 nucleotides are TGTGCCAGCAGGAGACTAGCGGGGAGGGATTTAGAAGAGACCCAGTACTTC. It encodes CASRRLAGRDLEETQYF.